These 10 T cell receptor beta chains were all obtained from the same sample, sequenced in a study of T cell responses to AZD1222 COVID-19 vaccine. Sequencing was performed with immunoSEQ multiplex PCR; in TCRdb, only in-frame clones are kept and a portion is missing. The sample shows under 150,000 clones, 85% to 95% of them seen only once. This specimen consisted of peripheral blood, obtained on day 0 of AZD1222 vaccination. These receptors originate from an adult in good health.

The CDR3, as DNA: TGCGCCAGCAGTGCACTAGCTGATCCTTACGAGCAGTACTTC. Translated: CASSALADPYEQYF. This rearrangement joins TRBV10-1 to TRBJ2-7; D possibly corresponds to TRBD2 (6 bases). The CDR3 consists of 14 residues. V was cut by 4 bases and J by 4 bases, with 14 bases left in between. Germline values: CDR1 WNHNN, CDR2 SYGVQD (reference sequence).

This chain uses TRBV11-3 with TRBJ2-5, with D possibly TRBD1 on 5 matching bases. Germline loops: CDR1 SGHNT, CDR2 YENEEA. This CDR3 has 12 residues. The V gene lost 8 bases and the J gene lost 5 bases, with 12 bases spanning the gap. CDR3 sequence: CASQGDGETQYF. Written as DNA, the CDR3 is TGTGCCAGCCAAGGGGATGGGGAGACCCAGTACTTC.

The chain carries TRBV28 and TRBJ1-5, with D tentatively TRBD1 (6 bases). V lost 6 bases and J lost 8, with 17 bases in between. The CDR3 is 14 residues long. Germline assignment: CDR1 MDHEN and CDR2 SYDVKM. In DNA form, the CDR3 reads TGTGCCAGCAGCCTAACAGGGTTTTATAAGCCCCAGCATTTT. It is translated as CASSLTGFYKPQHF.

This clone was counted between two and nine times. The chain joins TRBV6-6 to TRBJ1-3; the D gene is possibly TRBD1 (5 bases). The CDR3 consists of 14 residues. Germline CDR1 MNHNY, CDR2 SVGAGI (reference sequence). V was pared by 10 bases and J by 0 bases, with 13 bases between. CDR3 residues: CATGRVCSGNTIYF. The CDR3 region has the DNA TGTGCCACGGGGCGGGTCTGCTCTGGAAACACCATATATTTT.

The genes are TRBV21-1 and TRBJ1-5; the D call TRBD1 from the table was never checked on the DNA. TRBV21-1 is flagged as a pseudogene. The CDR3 is 13 residues long. The DNA of the CDR3 is TGTGCCACTATGACAGGCCGCCATCAGCCCCAGCATTTT. Protein sequence: CATMTGRHQPQHF.

This chain joins TRBV11-3 and TRBJ2-7, with D tentatively TRBD2 (5 bases). CDR1 SGHNT and CDR2 YENEEA come from the germline V gene. The CDR3 length is 12 residues. The V and J ends lost 5 bases and 5 bases respectively, with 10 bases between them. The DNA for the CDR3 is TGTGCCAGCAGCCAAGCCGGGGACGAGCAGTACTTC. This encodes CASSQAGDEQYF.

This chain joins TRBV19 and TRBJ2-1; D ambiguous. Deletions cut 4 bases from V and 6 bases from J, with 13 bases between. Germline V lookup: CDR1 LNHDA, CDR2 SQIVND (reference sequence). The CDR3 length is 14 residues. CDR3 sequence reads: CASSNTGFTNEQFF. DNA of the CDR3: TGTGCCAGTAGTAATACCGGCTTCACCAATGAGCAGTTCTTC.

In DNA, the CDR3 is TGTGCCAGCAGTGAAGCGGCTACAGGGGGGAACTATGGCTACACCTTC. Translated: CASSEAATGGNYGYTF. The chain combines TRBV6-1 with TRBJ1-2; 8 bases are a match to TRBD1. Trimming took 0 bases from V and 2 from J; bases not matched to a gene: 5. Germline V CDR1 and CDR2: MNHNS, SASEGT. This CDR3 is built from 16 residues.

This chain joins TRBV5-1 and TRBJ1-4, with TRBD1 identical over 12 bases. V lost 4 bases and J lost 3; bases outside the gene matches: 13. Germline CDR1 reads SGHRS; CDR2 reads YFSETQ. The CDR3 sequence is 19 residues long. In DNA form, the CDR3 reads TGCGCCAGCAGCCTCCGGCCGGGGACAGGGGGCACGGCTAATGAAAAACTGTTTTTT. It is translated as CASSLRPGTGGTANEKLFF.

The chain recombines TRBV15 with TRBJ2-7; D unclear. CDR1 and CDR2 (germline): LNHNV, YYDKDF (reference sequence). Trimming cost V 0 bases and J 4 bases, with 16 bases left between them. The CDR3 has 16 residues. The CDR3: CATSREVHRGVYEQYF. CDR3 nucleotides: TGTGCCACCAGCAGAGAGGTCCACCGTGGGGTATACGAGCAGTACTTC.